This passage covers 23 T cell receptor beta chains from one sample sequenced in a study of response to subunit inactivated influenza vaccine. MiXCR, run by TCRdb on the RT-PCR reads, gives a single entry per CDR3 protein. The data hold 650,000 to 800,000 distinct CDR3 sequences, with over 11% observed a single time. This material consisted of PBMCs from blood, taken roughly 2 weeks before vaccination. These receptors were taken from a middle-aged man who received an inactivated influenza vaccine.

This clonotype occurred a few times. For the CDR3, the DNA is TGTGCCAGCAGCTTTGGGACCCGATCGGTTTACGAGCAGTACTTC. It is translated as CASSFGTRSVYEQYF. The rearrangement links TRBV5-5 to TRBJ2-7; the D call may be TRBD1 or TRBD2 (5 bases each). V lost 2 bases and J lost 4, with 16 bases in between. The CDR3 is 15 amino acids. The germline V gene has CDR1 SGHKS and CDR2 YYEKEE (reference sequence).

The genes are TRBV28 and TRBJ2-7, with 7 bases that match TRBD1. V shed 6 bases and J 4 bases; nucleotides not matched to a gene: 12. The CDR3 loop spans 15 amino acids. Germline V gene lookup returns CDR1 MDHEN and CDR2 SYDVKM. Written as DNA, the CDR3 is TGTGCCAGCAGCTCCCGGACAGGTAACTTTTACGAGCAGTACTTC. The encoded protein is CASSSRTGNFYEQYF.

This clonotype has just a few counts. V and J are TRBV6-5 and TRBJ1-6; D call uncertain. Germline values: CDR1 MNHEY, CDR2 SVGAGI. This CDR3 has 17 amino acids. V gave up 0 bases and J gave up 1 base, with 10 bases separating them. CDR3 nucleotide sequence: TGTGCCAGCAGTTACTCGGTGGTTTGGTCCTATAATTCACCCCTCCACTTT. Protein: CASSYSVVWSYNSPLHF.

This clonotype was seen at least ten times. The chain couples TRBV27 to TRBJ1-5; 9 bases match TRBD1. The CDR3 is 13 amino acids. The germline V gene has CDR1 MNHEY and CDR2 SMNVEV (reference sequence). Trimming removed 3 bases from V and 10 bases from J; junction bases left unmatched: 4. The CDR3 DNA reads as TGTGCCAGCAGTTTCACAGGGGGCTTCCCCCAGCATTTT. It encodes CASSFTGGFPQHF.

This clonotype was seen a few times. The V gene is TRBV12-3 or TRBV12-4, the J gene TRBJ2-7; a weak D match, TRBD2 (5 bases). The V and J ends lost 6 bases and 1 base respectively, with 19 bases between them. The CDR3 runs to 16 residues. CDR3 residues: CASSLDYPTLSYEQYF. Here the CDR3 DNA reads TGTGCCAGCAGCCTTGACTACCCAACCCTGTCCTACGAGCAGTACTTC.

This chain connects TRBV5-4 to TRBJ2-3; no firm D call. Germline CDR1 and CDR2: SGHNT and YYREEE (reference sequence). This CDR3 contains 13 residues. The germline V and J ends were trimmed by 3 bases and 6 bases, with 11 bases remaining between them. The CDR3 DNA is TGTGCCAGCAGCTGGGTCGGTTCCGATACGCAGTATTTT. It specifies CASSWVGSDTQYF.

This clonotype occurred a few times. This chain joins TRBV20-1 and TRBJ2-7; D perhaps matches TRBD2 (6 bases). Germline V gene sequence: CDR1 DFQATT, CDR2 SNEGSKA (reference sequence). The germline V and J ends were trimmed by 6 bases and 1 base, with 13 bases remaining between them. This CDR3 comprises 13 residues. The DNA for the CDR3 is TGCAGTGCAGGACTTGGGGGGTCCTACGAGCAGTACTTC. Translating gives CSAGLGGSYEQYF.

The rearrangement uses TRBV7-6 and TRBJ2-7; 8 nucleotides line up with TRBD1. The CDR3 contains 14 residues. V lost 3 bases, J lost 2 bases, and 3 bases stayed unmatched. From germline, CDR1 is SGHVS and CDR2 FNYEAQ. The CDR3: CASSFRDRTYEQYF. CDR3 sequence (DNA): TGTGCCAGCAGCTTCCGGGACAGGACCTACGAGCAGTACTTC.

This chain connects TRBV12-3 or TRBV12-4 to TRBJ1-4; TRBD1 matches 10 bases. CDR3 length equals 15 residues. V dropped 6 bases and J dropped 3; count of bases not matched to a gene: 4. The DNA for the CDR3 is TGTGCCAGCAGCAACGGGACAGGGGCTAATGAAAAACTGTTTTTT. This translates into CASSNGTGANEKLFF.

The table lists this clonotype with a few counts. The CDR3 protein is CASSLVALAGQPQHF. The CDR3 coding sequence is TGTGCCAGCAGTTTAGTCGCATTGGCGGGCCAGCCCCAGCATTTT. The gene calls are TRBV27 and TRBJ1-5; D gene ambiguous. Trimming shortened V by 2 bases and J by 7 bases, and 15 bases separated the two germline ends. The CDR3 runs to 15 residues. Germline-derived CDR1 and CDR2 are MNHEY and SMNVEV (reference sequence).

This clonotype was counted only a few times. The chain has TRBV4-1 and TRBJ2-1; D perhaps matches TRBD1 (6 bases). The CDR3 totals 15 residues. From germline, CDR1 is MGHRA and CDR2 YSYEKL. The V and J ends lost 3 bases and 3 bases respectively, with 12 bases between them. The CDR3 spells CASSQGDTNYNEQFF. The CDR3 bases are TGCGCCAGCAGCCAGGGGGACACCAACTACAATGAGCAGTTCTTC.

This rearrangement joins TRBV5-4 to TRBJ1-1; unclear D gene. Per germline, CDR1 SGHNT and CDR2 YYREEE (reference sequence). The ends were cut back, 5 bases at V and 3 bases at J, with 14 bases in the middle. This CDR3 spans 14 amino acids. CDR3: CASRKQNDDTEAFF. CDR3 in DNA: TGTGCCAGCAGGAAGCAGAATGATGACACTGAAGCTTTCTTT.

This clonotype was counted between two and nine times. V is TRBV6-1 and J is TRBJ2-4; no clear D. The CDR3 is 17 residues long. Per the germline V gene, CDR1 is MNHNS and CDR2 is SASEGT. V was clipped by 6 bases and J by 1 base, with 19 bases between them. The CDR3 DNA sequence: TGTGCCAGCAGGCCACCTCCTGGGCTAGAGGCCAAAAACATTCAGTACTTC. Encoded protein: CASRPPPGLEAKNIQYF.

Only a few counts were recorded for this clonotype. V is TRBV10-3 and J is TRBJ1-2; D gene ambiguous. Germline CDR1 reads ENHRY; CDR2 reads SYGVKD. This CDR3 comprises 12 residues. Trimming took 4 bases from V and 8 from J, leaving 11 bases between them. CDR3 region: CAISVPMGGYTF. DNA of the CDR3: TGTGCCATCAGTGTACCCATGGGCGGCTACACCTTC.

This clonotype showed up just a few times. The chain carries TRBV11-2 and TRBJ2-1; TRBD2 agrees at 12 bases. From germline, CDR1 is SGHAT and CDR2 FQNNGV. Trimming took 0 bases from V and 3 from J; bases not matched to a gene: 3. The CDR3 loop spans 17 amino acids. The CDR3: CASSLERTSGVYNEQFF. CDR3 in DNA: TGTGCCAGCAGCTTAGAGAGGACTAGCGGGGTCTACAATGAGCAGTTCTTC.

The genes are TRBV20-1 and TRBJ2-5; 8 positions match TRBD1. V dropped 4 bases and J dropped 4; count of bases not matched to a gene: 5. CDR1 DFQATT and CDR2 SNEGSKA come from the germline V gene (reference sequence). This CDR3 has 13 residues. The CDR3 region is CSAKLTGGETQYF. CDR3 nucleotide sequence: TGCAGTGCTAAACTTACAGGGGGAGAGACCCAGTACTTC.

This clonotype has only a few counts. This rearrangement joins TRBV5-1 to TRBJ2-1; tentative D call: TRBD1 (6 bases). The CDR3 spans 14 residues. Germline values: CDR1 SGHRS, CDR2 YFSETQ. The V and J ends lost 3 bases and 2 bases respectively, with 9 bases between them. CDR3 DNA sequence: TGCGCCAGCAGCTCGGACAGTACCTACAATGAGCAGTTCTTC. Protein sequence: CASSSDSTYNEQFF.

Only a few counts were recorded for this clonotype. The chain couples TRBV7-9 to TRBJ2-7, with TRBD1 matching 7 bases. The CDR3 consists of 16 residues. Germline assignment: CDR1 SEHNR and CDR2 FQNEAQ (reference sequence). With V trimmed by 0 bases and J by 1 base, 6 bases remained unmatched. The CDR3 sequence is CASSLATRTGSYEQYF. CDR3 nucleotide sequence: TGTGCCAGCAGCTTAGCAACTAGGACAGGTTCCTACGAGCAGTACTTC.

Only a few counts were recorded for this clonotype. V and J are TRBV12-3 or TRBV12-4 and TRBJ1-1; D is unresolved. The CDR3 totals 15 residues. Trimming stripped 3 bases from V and 4 bases from J, with 15 bases between. As DNA, the CDR3 is TGTGCCAGCAGTTTTGGTGGCAGTACCTTCACTGAAGCTTTCTTT. The encoded protein is CASSFGGSTFTEAFF.

The gene calls are TRBV12-3 or TRBV12-4 and TRBJ1-1, with 7 bases fitting TRBD1. Unmatched junction bases numbered 9, after V lost 6 bases and J lost 5 bases. This CDR3 region has 14 residues. Here the CDR3 reads CASRYTGAGTEAFF. CDR3 nucleotide sequence: TGTGCCAGCAGATATACAGGGGCAGGGACTGAAGCTTTCTTT.

V gene TRBV5-1 combines with J gene TRBJ2-3; no reliable D call. The ends were cut back, 0 bases at V and 4 bases at J, with 9 bases in the middle. The CDR3 has 14 residues. The germline gives CDR1 SGHRS, CDR2 YFSETQ. The CDR3 DNA sequence: TGCGCCAGCAGCTTGGTTACAACGGCAGATACGCAGTATTTT. Translating it yields CASSLVTTADTQYF.

In its sample, this clonotype was seen a few times. This sequence joins TRBV5-1 and TRBJ2-7; D may be TRBD1 (5 bases). V shed 0 bases and J shed 7 bases, with 14 bases lying between them. CDR1 and CDR2 (germline): SGHRS, YFSETQ. The CDR3 has 14 residues. The CDR3 reads CASSLEGNLGEQYF. In DNA, the CDR3 is TGCGCCAGCAGCTTGGAGGGGAACCTCGGGGAGCAGTACTTC.

A few counts support this clonotype. The rearrangement uses TRBV5-1 and TRBJ1-3; D may be TRBD1 (6 bases). The length of the CDR3 is 15 residues. The V gene lost 4 bases and the J gene lost 0 bases, with 11 bases spanning the gap. CDR1 is SGHRS, CDR2 YFSETQ, per germline. CDR3 sequence: CASSITGLSGNTIYF. DNA of the CDR3: TGCGCCAGCAGCATAACAGGGCTCTCTGGAAACACCATATATTTT.